A single sample is the source of the 20 T cell receptor beta chains below, sequenced in a study of cytomegalovirus exposure and HLA in healthy donors. PCR was performed using 60 Vbeta and 13 Jbeta primers. Measured with immunoSEQ multiplex PCR; TCRdb has only the in-frame clones, and not every one. This table holds under 200,000 clones, roughly 80% found once. The sample comprised PBMCs. These receptors were obtained from a woman in her fifties or sixties in good health and CMV-seronegative.

The chain combines TRBV27 with TRBJ2-5; a weak D match, TRBD2 (5 bases). The germline V gene encodes CDR1 MNHEY and CDR2 SMNVEV (reference sequence). The V gene lost 6 bases and the J gene lost 5 bases, with 13 bases spanning the gap. CDR3 length: 13 amino acids. The CDR3 here is CASRVAGGETQYF. The DNA of the CDR3 is TGTGCCAGCAGGGTGGCGGGCGGTGAGACCCAGTACTTC.

The V call is TRBV2, the J call TRBJ2-5; the D gene is possibly TRBD1 (6 bases). The germline V gene has CDR1 SNHLY and CDR2 FYNNEI. Trimming pared 11 bases from V and 0 bases from J, leaving 10 bases between. The CDR3 totals 12 residues. CDR3 sequence: CAGRTDQETQYF. In DNA form, the CDR3 reads TGTGCCGGTAGGACAGACCAAGAGACCCAGTACTTC.

The V call is TRBV4-1, the J call TRBJ1-1; D not resolved. This CDR3 spans 15 amino acids. The germline CDR1 and CDR2 sequences are MGHRA and YSYEKL. Trimming removed 4 bases at V and 7 bases at J, with 19 bases between. CDR3 bases: TGCGCCAGCAGCCGGGAAAGGTACGGGGAAAGTGAAGCTTTCTTT. This sequence encodes CASSRERYGESEAFF.

The chain couples TRBV5-8 to TRBJ1-2; no reliable D call. Germline CDR1 reads SGHTS; CDR2 reads YDEGEE. With 2 bases removed from V and 0 bases from J, the gap between germline ends came to 11 bases. This CDR3 is built from 15 residues. The CDR3 here is CASSFNLLANYGYTF. CDR3 coding DNA: TGTGCCAGCAGCTTTAATTTACTAGCTAACTATGGCTACACCTTC.

The chain recombines TRBV10-3 with TRBJ1-3; D remains unclear. The CDR3 spans 15 residues. The germline V gene encodes CDR1 ENHRY and CDR2 SYGVKD. Deletions cut 6 bases from V and 0 bases from J, with 12 bases between. CDR3 sequence: CAISPEAGSGNTIYF. The DNA of the CDR3 is TGTGCCATCAGCCCAGAAGCAGGCTCTGGAAACACCATATATTTT.

The J gene is TRBJ1-4, the V gene TRBV7-3; 8 nucleotides match TRBD1. This CDR3 comprises 15 residues. Germline V gene lookup returns CDR1 SGHTA and CDR2 FQGTGA. V lost 5 bases and J lost 7; bases outside the gene matches: 9. This chain's CDR3 is CASSLLPGGCEKLFF. In DNA, the CDR3 is TGTGCCAGCAGCCTACTTCCAGGGGGCTGTGAAAAACTGTTTTTT.

This chain links TRBV28 with TRBJ1-1, with TRBD1 as a possible D gene (5 bases). CDR1 is MDHEN and CDR2 is SYDVKM in the germline V gene. CDR3 length equals 14 residues. The V end lost 5 bases, the J end lost 3 bases, and 13 bases lay between the germline ends. The CDR3 protein is CASSPIGGDTEAFF. CDR3 sequence (DNA): TGTGCCAGCAGTCCCATTGGGGGGGACACTGAAGCTTTCTTT.

The rearrangement uses TRBV4-3 and TRBJ2-7; 13 positions agree with TRBD2. Per germline, CDR1 LGHNA and CDR2 YSLEER. V was clipped by 0 bases and J by 4 bases; unmatched bases: 9. The length of the CDR3 is 18 residues. The DNA for the CDR3 is TGCGCCAGCAGCCAAGAAGTAAATTTACTAGCGGGGGGGTACGAGCAGTACTTC. Translation: CASSQEVNLLAGGYEQYF.

V is TRBV28 and J is TRBJ2-1; 7 bases fit TRBD2. Germline V lookup: CDR1 MDHEN, CDR2 SYDVKM. The V gene end was trimmed by 3 bases and the J gene end by 7 bases; junction bases not matched to a gene: 9. The CDR3 totals 15 residues. The CDR3: CASSFSSGGGNEQFF. The CDR3 DNA is TGTGCCAGCAGTTTTTCTAGCGGTGGTGGTAATGAGCAGTTCTTC.

This chain links TRBV27 with TRBJ2-1; the match to TRBD1 covers 8 bases. CDR3 length equals 13 residues. After removal of 4 bases from V and 9 bases from J, the junction contained 5 bases not matched to a gene. CDR1 is MNHEY and CDR2 is SMNVEV in the germline V gene (reference sequence). The CDR3 loop reads CASSSRQGPEQFF. DNA for the CDR3: TGTGCCAGCAGTTCCCGACAGGGGCCTGAGCAGTTCTTC.

The chain links TRBV19 to TRBJ2-5; the D gene is possibly TRBD2 (7 bases). The germline gives CDR1 LNHDA, CDR2 SQIVND (reference sequence). There are 16 residues in the CDR3. The V end was cut by 3 bases, the J end by 1 base, with 15 bases between. The CDR3 region has the DNA TGTGCCAGTAGTATGGGGGGGGCAGTCGGCCAAGAGACCCAGTACTTC. Its translation: CASSMGGAVGQETQYF. Variable domain in full (rest from reference TRBV19 and TRBJ2-5): DGGITQSPKYLFRKEGQNVTLSCEQNLNHDAMYWYRQDPGQGLRLIYYSQIVNDFQKGDIAEGYSVSREKKESFPLTVTSAQKNPTAFYLCASSMGGAVGQETQYFGPGTRLLVL.

The rearrangement joins TRBV7-6 to TRBJ2-3; TRBD2 matches 8 bases. Unmatched junction bases numbered 10, after V lost 6 bases and J lost 5 bases. Germline V gene lookup returns CDR1 SGHVS and CDR2 FNYEAQ. The CDR3 covers 15 residues. The CDR3 bases are TGTGCCAGCAGACAACTAGCGGACCCCGAAGATACGCAGTATTTT. This codes for CASRQLADPEDTQYF.

The V gene is TRBV28, the J gene TRBJ2-1, with a possible D match to TRBD2 (6 bases). Germline CDR1 is MDHEN and CDR2 is SYDVKM. The V end lost 6 bases, the J end lost 9 bases, and 21 bases lay between the germline ends. The CDR3 totals 15 residues. The CDR3 spells CASRATGGVGLEQFF. The DNA of the CDR3 is TGTGCCAGCAGGGCTACAGGAGGGGTAGGTCTTGAGCAGTTCTTC.

The genes are TRBV7-2 and TRBJ2-5; 8 bases match TRBD1. The CDR3 loop spans 16 amino acids. Germline CDR1 is SGHTA and CDR2 is FQGNSA. V dropped 1 base and J dropped 5; count of bases not matched to a gene: 9. CDR3 sequence reads: CASSLGTGSGVETQYF. In DNA form, the CDR3 reads TGTGCCAGCAGCTTAGGGACAGGGAGTGGGGTGGAGACCCAGTACTTC.

The genes are TRBV28 and TRBJ2-2, with D unresolved. Trimming stripped 6 bases from V and 3 bases from J, with 5 bases between. Looked up from germline, CDR1 is MDHEN and CDR2 is SYDVKM. The CDR3 spans 12 residues. The CDR3 region is CASSLYTGELFF. The CDR3 nucleotides read TGTGCCAGCAGCCTTTACACCGGGGAGCTGTTTTTT.

This rearrangement joins TRBV5-4 to TRBJ2-5; TRBD2 matches 8 bases. This CDR3 comprises 16 residues. Germline values: CDR1 SGHNT, CDR2 YYREEE (reference sequence). The V and J ends lost 1 base and 5 bases, in that order; junction bases with no gene match: 10. DNA for the CDR3: TGTGCCAGCAGCTTGCCCGGGACTAGAAGTGCGGAGACCCAGTACTTC. Translating it yields CASSLPGTRSAETQYF.

The V gene is TRBV7-9, the J gene TRBJ2-5; 12 bases are shared with TRBD2. Germline V gene lookup returns CDR1 SEHNR and CDR2 FQNEAQ (reference sequence). V shed 2 bases, J shed 0 bases, and the junction held 4 bases outside the gene matches. This CDR3 spans 17 amino acids. This CDR3 is CASSLLGLAGNQETQYF. CDR3 nucleotide sequence: TGTGCCAGCAGCTTACTTGGACTAGCGGGGAACCAAGAGACCCAGTACTTC. The whole variable domain, filled in from reference TRBV7-9 and TRBJ2-5, reads DTGVSQNPRHKITKRGQNVTFRCDPISEHNRLYWYRQTLGQGPEFLTYFQNEAQLEKSRLLSDRFSAERPKGSFSTLEIQRTEQGDSAMYLCASSLLGLAGNQETQYFGPGTRLLVL.

V is TRBV7-2 and J is TRBJ2-5, with D maybe TRBD2 (7 bases). Trimming shortened V by 7 bases and J by 5 bases, and 20 bases separated the two germline ends. This CDR3 is built from 15 residues. From germline, CDR1 is SGHTA and CDR2 FQGNSA. The CDR3 region has the DNA TGTGCCAGCAATTACCCCGGGGGGCAGGTCGAGACCCAGTACTTC. Its translation: CASNYPGGQVETQYF.

The chain joins TRBV18 to TRBJ1-1; tentative D call: TRBD1 (5 bases). This CDR3 is built from 15 residues. CDR1 and CDR2 from the germline V gene are KGHSH and LQKENI. Deletions cut 5 bases from V and 3 bases from J, with 16 bases between. CDR3 DNA sequence: TGTGCCAGCTCATCGCTGGGGGGGTCGGACACTGAAGCTTTCTTT. Protein: CASSSLGGSDTEAFF.

V is TRBV9 and J is TRBJ2-2, with D tentatively TRBD2 (5 bases). Germline V gives CDR1 SGDLS, CDR2 YYNGEE. Trimming took off 0 bases at V and 6 bases at J, with 6 bases between the two ends. The CDR3 sequence is 13 residues long. The CDR3 DNA follows: TGTGCCAGCAGCGTAGTGGGAGCCGGGGAGCTGTTTTTT. Translation: CASSVVGAGELFF.